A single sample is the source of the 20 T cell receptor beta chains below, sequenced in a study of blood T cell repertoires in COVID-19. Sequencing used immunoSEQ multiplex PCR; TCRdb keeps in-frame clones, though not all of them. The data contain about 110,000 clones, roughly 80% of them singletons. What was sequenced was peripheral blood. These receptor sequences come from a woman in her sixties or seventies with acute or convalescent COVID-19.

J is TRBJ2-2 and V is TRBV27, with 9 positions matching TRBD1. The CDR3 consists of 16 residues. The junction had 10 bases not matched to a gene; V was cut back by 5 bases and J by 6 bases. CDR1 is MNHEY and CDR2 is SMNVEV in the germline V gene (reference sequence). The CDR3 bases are TGTGCCAGCAGTCCCTGGGACAGGGTGGCGGCCGGGGAGCTGTTTTTT. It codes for CASSPWDRVAAGELFF.

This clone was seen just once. The CDR3 nucleotides are TGTGCCAGCAGCCGCTTCCAGTACAATGAGCAGTTCTTC. It encodes CASSRFQYNEQFF. The V gene is TRBV4-2, the J gene TRBJ2-1; D remains unclear. Between the trimmed V and J ends, which lost 4 bases and 4 bases, there was a span of 8 bases. This CDR3 is 13 amino acids long. Germline loops: CDR1 LGHNA, CDR2 YNFKEQ.

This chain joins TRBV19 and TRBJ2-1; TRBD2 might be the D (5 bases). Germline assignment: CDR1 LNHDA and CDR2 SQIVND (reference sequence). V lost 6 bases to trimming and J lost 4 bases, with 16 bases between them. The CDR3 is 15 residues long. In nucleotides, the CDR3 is TGTGCCAGTAGCACGAGGCGTGGCGGGTACAATGAGCAGTTCTTC. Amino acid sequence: CASSTRRGGYNEQFF.

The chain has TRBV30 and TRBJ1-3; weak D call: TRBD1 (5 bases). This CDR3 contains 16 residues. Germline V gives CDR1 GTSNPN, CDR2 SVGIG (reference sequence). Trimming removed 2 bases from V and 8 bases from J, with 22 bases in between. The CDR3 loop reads CAWSTRSRAAGHTIYF. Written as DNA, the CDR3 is TGTGCCTGGAGTACACGATCACGGGCCGCAGGGCACACCATATATTTT.

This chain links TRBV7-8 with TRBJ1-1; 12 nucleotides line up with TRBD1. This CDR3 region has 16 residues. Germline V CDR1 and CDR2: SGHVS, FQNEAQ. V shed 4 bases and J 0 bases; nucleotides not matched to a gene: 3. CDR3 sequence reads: CASSWGQGAMNTEAFF. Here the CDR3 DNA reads TGTGCCAGCAGCTGGGGACAGGGGGCTATGAACACTGAAGCTTTCTTT.

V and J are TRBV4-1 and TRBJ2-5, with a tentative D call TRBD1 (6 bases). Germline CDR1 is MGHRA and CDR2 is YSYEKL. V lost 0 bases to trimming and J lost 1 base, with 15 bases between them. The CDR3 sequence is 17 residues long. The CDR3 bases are TGCGCCAGCAGCCAAGAGGGACCCGGGACACTCCAAGAGACCCAGTACTTC. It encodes CASSQEGPGTLQETQYF.

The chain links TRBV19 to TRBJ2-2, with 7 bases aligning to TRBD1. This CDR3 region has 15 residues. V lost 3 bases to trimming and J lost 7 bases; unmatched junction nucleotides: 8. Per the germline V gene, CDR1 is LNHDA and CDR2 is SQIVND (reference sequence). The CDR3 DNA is TGTGCCAGTAGTATCCGACAGGGTGTGGTCGGGGAGCTGTTTTTT. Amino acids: CASSIRQGVVGELFF.

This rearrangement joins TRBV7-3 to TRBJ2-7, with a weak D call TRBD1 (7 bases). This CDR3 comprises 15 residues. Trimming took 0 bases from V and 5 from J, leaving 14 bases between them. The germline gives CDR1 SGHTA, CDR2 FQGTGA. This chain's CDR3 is CASSLTAGGLDEQYF. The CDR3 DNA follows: TGTGCCAGCAGCTTAACGGCAGGGGGACTTGACGAGCAGTACTTC.

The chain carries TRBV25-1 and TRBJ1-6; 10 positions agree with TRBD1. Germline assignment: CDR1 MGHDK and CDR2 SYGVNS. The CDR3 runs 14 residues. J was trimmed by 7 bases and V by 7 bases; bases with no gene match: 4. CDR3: CASTPTGGNSPLHF. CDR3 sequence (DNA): TGTGCCAGCACCCCGACAGGGGGCAATTCACCCCTCCACTTT.

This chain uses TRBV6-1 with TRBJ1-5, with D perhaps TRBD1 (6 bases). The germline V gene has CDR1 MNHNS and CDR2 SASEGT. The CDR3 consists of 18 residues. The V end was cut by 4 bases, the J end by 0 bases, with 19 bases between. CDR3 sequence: CASSVSGGGADSNQPQHF. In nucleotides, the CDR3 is TGTGCCAGCAGTGTCTCGGGGGGGGGCGCGGATAGCAATCAGCCCCAGCATTTT.

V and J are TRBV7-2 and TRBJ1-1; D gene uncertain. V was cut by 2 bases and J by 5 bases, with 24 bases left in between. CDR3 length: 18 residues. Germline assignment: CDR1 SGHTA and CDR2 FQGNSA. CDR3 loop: CASSLRGLGGLGRTEAFF. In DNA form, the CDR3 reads TGTGCCAGCAGCTTACGTGGCCTGGGAGGTTTAGGGCGGACTGAAGCTTTCTTT.

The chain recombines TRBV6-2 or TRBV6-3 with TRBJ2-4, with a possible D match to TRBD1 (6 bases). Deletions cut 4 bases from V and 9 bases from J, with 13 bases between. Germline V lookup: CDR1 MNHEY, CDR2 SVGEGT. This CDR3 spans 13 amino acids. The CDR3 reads CASSWDKQGIQYF. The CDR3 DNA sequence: TGTGCCAGCAGTTGGGACAAACAGGGCATTCAGTACTTC.

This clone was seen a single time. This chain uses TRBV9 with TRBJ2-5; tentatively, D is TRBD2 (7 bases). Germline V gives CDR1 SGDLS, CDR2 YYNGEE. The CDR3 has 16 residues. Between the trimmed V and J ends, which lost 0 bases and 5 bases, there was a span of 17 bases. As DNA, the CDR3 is TGTGCCAGCAGCGTAGACATACTGGGGGGGCGGGAGACCCAGTACTTC. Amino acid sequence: CASSVDILGGRETQYF.

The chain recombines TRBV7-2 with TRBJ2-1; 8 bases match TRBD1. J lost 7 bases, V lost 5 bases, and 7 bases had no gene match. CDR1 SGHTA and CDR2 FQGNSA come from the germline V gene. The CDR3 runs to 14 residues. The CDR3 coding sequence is TGTGCCAGCAGCGTAGGACGACAGGGGAATGAGCAGTTCTTC. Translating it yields CASSVGRQGNEQFF.

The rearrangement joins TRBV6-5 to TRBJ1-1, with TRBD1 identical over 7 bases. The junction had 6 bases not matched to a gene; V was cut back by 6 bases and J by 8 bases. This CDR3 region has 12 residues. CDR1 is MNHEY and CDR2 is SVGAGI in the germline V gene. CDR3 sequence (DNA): TGTGCCAGCAGACTGGGACAGCTAGAAGCTTTCTTT. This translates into CASRLGQLEAFF.

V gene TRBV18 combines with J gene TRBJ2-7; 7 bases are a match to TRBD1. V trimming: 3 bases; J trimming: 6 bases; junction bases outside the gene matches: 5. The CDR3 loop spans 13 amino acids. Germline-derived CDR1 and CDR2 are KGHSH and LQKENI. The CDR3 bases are TGTGCCAGCTCACCTCGGGACAGCGGCGAGCAGTACTTC. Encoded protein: CASSPRDSGEQYF. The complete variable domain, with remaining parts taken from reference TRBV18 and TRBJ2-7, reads NAGVMQNPRHLVRRRGQEARLRCSPMKGHSHVYWYRQLPEEGLKFMVYLQKENIIDESGMPKERFSAEFPKEGPSILRIQQVVRGDSAAYFCASSPRDSGEQYFGPGTRLTVT.

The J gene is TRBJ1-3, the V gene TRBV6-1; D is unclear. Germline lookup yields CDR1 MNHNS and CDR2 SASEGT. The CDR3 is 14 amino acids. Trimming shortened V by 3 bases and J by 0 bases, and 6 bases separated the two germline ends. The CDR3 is CASSDVISGNTIYF. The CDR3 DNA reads TGTGCCAGCAGTGACGTAATCTCTGGAAACACCATATATTTT.

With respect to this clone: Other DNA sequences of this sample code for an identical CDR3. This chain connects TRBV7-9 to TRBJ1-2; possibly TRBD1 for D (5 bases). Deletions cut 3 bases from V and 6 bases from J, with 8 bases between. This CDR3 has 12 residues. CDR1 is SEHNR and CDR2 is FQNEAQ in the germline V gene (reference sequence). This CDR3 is CASSFGGDGYTF. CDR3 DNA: TGTGCCAGCAGCTTCGGAGGGGATGGCTACACCTTC.

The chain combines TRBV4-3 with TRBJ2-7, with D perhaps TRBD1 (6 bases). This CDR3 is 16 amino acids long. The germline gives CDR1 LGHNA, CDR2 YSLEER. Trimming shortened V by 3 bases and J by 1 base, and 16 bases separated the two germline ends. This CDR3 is CASSHESGTLSYEQYF. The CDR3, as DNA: TGCGCCAGCAGCCATGAATCCGGGACACTATCCTACGAGCAGTACTTC.

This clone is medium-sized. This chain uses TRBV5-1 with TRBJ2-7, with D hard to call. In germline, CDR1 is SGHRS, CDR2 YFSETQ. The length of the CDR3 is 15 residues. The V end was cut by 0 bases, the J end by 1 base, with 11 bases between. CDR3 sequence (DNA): TGCGCCAGCAGCTTGGCTATTGGTAGTTCCTACGAGCAGTACTTC. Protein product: CASSLAIGSSYEQYF. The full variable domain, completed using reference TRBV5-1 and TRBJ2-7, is KAGVTQTPRYLIKTRGQQVTLSCSPISGHRSVSWYQQTPGQGLQFLFEYFSETQRNKGNFPGRFSGRQFSNSRSEMNVSTLELGDSALYLCASSLAIGSSYEQYFGPGTRLTVT.